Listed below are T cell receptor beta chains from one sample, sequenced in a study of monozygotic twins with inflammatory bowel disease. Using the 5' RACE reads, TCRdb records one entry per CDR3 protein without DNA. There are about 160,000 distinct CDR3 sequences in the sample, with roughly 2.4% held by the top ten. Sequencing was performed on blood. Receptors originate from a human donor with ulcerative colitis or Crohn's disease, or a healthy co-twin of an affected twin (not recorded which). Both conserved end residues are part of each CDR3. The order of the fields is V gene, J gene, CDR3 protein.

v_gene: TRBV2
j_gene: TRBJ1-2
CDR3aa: CASSEGTGLDNYGYTF

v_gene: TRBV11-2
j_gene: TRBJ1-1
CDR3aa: CASSSLSGMGFF

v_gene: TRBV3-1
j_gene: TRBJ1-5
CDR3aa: CASSQGQGDGNQPQHF

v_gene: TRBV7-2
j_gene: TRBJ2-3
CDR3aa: CASSLGLAGTATQYF

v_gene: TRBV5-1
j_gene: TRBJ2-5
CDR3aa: CASSLAGWAGVVETQYF

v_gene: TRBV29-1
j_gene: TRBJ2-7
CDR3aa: CSVDVGASYEQYF

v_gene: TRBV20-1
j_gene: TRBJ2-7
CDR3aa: CSARRGMGYEQYF

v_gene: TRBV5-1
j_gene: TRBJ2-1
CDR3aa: CASSNVGTSGSGNEQFF

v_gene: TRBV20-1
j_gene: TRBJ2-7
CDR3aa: CSARGLDSYEQYF

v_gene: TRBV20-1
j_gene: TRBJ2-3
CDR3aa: CSLDWPSTDTQYF

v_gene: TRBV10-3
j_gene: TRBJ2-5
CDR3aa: CAISDGRAQETQYF

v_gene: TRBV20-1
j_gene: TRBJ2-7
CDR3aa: CSANPGDRGSYEQYF

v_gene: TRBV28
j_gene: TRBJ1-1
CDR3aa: CASRGGYTEAFF

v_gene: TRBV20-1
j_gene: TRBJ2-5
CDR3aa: CSAREAGKRETQYF

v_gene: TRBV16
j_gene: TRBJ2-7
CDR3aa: CASSQSTANEQYF

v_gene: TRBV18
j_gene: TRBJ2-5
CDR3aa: CASSPPVQGVGETQYF

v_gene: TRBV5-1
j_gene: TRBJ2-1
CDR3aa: CASSSSTQGGEQFF

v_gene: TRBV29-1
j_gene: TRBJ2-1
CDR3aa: CSVVIPRGEQFF

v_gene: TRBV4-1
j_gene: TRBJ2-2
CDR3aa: CASSRRGYTGELFF

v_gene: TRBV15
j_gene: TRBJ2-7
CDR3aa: CATSRDRYSTYEQYF

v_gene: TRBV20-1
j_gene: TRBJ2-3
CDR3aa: CSARGGTGTDTQYF

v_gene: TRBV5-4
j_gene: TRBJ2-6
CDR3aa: CASSPRGGPSGANVLTF

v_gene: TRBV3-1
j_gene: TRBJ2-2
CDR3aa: CASSQHTGELFF